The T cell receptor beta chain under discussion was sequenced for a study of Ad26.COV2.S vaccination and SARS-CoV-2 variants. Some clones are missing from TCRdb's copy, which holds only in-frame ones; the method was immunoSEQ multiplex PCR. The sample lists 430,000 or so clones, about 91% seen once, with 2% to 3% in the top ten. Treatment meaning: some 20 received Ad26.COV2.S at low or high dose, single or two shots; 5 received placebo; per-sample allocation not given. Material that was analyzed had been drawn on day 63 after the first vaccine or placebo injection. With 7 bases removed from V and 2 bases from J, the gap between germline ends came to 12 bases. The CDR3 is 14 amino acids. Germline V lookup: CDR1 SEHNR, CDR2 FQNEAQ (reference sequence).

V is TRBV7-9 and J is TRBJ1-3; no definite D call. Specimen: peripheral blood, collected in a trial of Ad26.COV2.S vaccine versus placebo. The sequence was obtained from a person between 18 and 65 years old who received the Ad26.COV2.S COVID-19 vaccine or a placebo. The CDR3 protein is CASTPQIAGNTIYF. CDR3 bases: TGTGCCAGCACCCCACAGATAGCTGGAAACACCATATATTTT.